This T cell receptor (beta chain) was obtained from a study of OX40 agonist ivuxolimab in advanced cancers. Study-level background: Head and neck, renal cell, melanoma or hepatocellular carcinoma were the cancers that dose-escalation patients had.

There are 14 residues in the CDR3. Germline V gives CDR1 SGHNT, CDR2 YYREEE (reference sequence). The ends lost 4 bases at V and 6 bases at J; junction bases unmatched: 3. Study conclusions and caveats: In the expanded peripheral T cells, antigen specificity was never determined.

Method: immunoSEQ multiplex PCR; TCRdb's copy keeps in-frame clones and lacks some. Of about 76,000 clones in the sample, less than 90% were seen once. Of note for this clone: What it binds is unknown.

The chain employs TRBV5-4 and TRBJ1-6, with 8 bases that match TRBD1. The TCR comes from an adult with an advanced solid tumor such as melanoma, head and neck, liver or kidney cancer. This material consisted of CD4+ or CD8+ T cells sorted from blood, taken in a trial of the OX40 agonist ivuxolimab. CDR3 nucleotides: TGTGCCAGCAGCGCGGACAGGGTTAATTCACCCCTCCACTTT. It specifies CASSADRVNSPLHF.